Sequencing of this T cell receptor beta chain was carried out in a study of cytomegalovirus exposure and HLA in healthy donors. V lost 0 bases to trimming and J lost 4 bases; unmatched junction nucleotides: 7. Germline V gives CDR1 SGDLS, CDR2 YYNGEE. This CDR3 is built from 16 residues. PCR amplification relied on 60 Vbeta primers (plus 13 Jbeta primers). Here immunoSEQ multiplex PCR was the method, and the copy in TCRdb shows in-frame clones only, minus some. The sample includes more than 80,000 clones, 78% seen only once; the top ten take over 4%. The sequence came from a middle-aged woman in good health and CMV-seropositive. The sequenced material came from PBMCs. The chain uses TRBV9 and TRBJ1-1; 9 positions match TRBD1. CDR3 nucleotides: TGTGCCAGCAGCGTAGGGGGCATGGGACAGGGCACTGAAGCTTTCTTT. Its translation: CASSVGGMGQGTEAFF.